A single sample gave rise to the 32 T cell receptor beta chains below, sequenced in a study of blood T cells in healthy people across ages (dated by TCRdb to between 2015 and 2017). Libraries were prepared through 5' RACE. The run used an Illumina HiSeq 2500. A second roughly 6 to 12 cycle PCR used a sample-barcoded 5' primer and a J-beta primer mix. The public reads were reanalyzed by TCRdb: fastp trimming at Q25, MiXCR alignment, in-frame beta chains only. Each entry merges the rows of one CDR3 protein and shows their most common DNA and genes. The sample profile shows around 800,000 distinct CDR3 sequences; 40% to 65% of them were found once. The ten largest make up roughly two fifths of the sample. The source material was blood. The receptors derive from a man older than 75 in good health.

The rearrangement uses TRBV6-5 and TRBJ1-1; D is possibly TRBD1 (5 bases). The CDR3 spans 13 residues. Germline loops: CDR1 MNHEY, CDR2 SVGAGI. Trimming stripped 5 bases from V and 5 bases from J, with 12 bases between. The CDR3 protein is CASSLCRGTEAFF. The CDR3 coding sequence is TGTGCCAGCAGTCTATGCCGGGGGACTGAAGCTTTCTTT.

The rearrangement links TRBV7-9 to TRBJ2-1; D remains unclear. Trimming cost V 1 base and J 0 bases, with 10 bases left between them. CDR1 and CDR2 (germline): SEHNR, FQNEAQ (reference sequence). This CDR3 has 16 residues. As DNA, the CDR3 is TGTGCCAGCAGCTTAGAAGGTCTAGACTCCTACAATGAGCAGTTCTTC. This codes for CASSLEGLDSYNEQFF.

The chain couples TRBV6-5 to TRBJ2-1, with 10 bases matching TRBD2. Trimming at V came to 9 bases and at J to 4 bases, leaving 9 bases not matched to a gene. The length of the CDR3 is 15 residues. Germline lookup yields CDR1 MNHEY and CDR2 SVGAGI. The CDR3 DNA follows: TGTGCCAGTCTTTCTAGCGGGAGAGGTTACAATGAGCAGTTCTTC. It is translated as CASLSSGRGYNEQFF.

This clonotype was counted only a few times. The chain uses TRBV12-3 or TRBV12-4 and TRBJ2-7, with a tentative D call TRBD2 (6 bases). The CDR3 contains 14 residues. The V and J ends lost 3 bases and 1 base respectively, with 10 bases between them. CDR3 amino acids: CASSFQRASYEQYF. CDR3 in DNA: TGTGCCAGCAGTTTCCAGCGGGCTTCCTACGAGCAGTACTTC.

V gene TRBV7-9 combines with J gene TRBJ2-3; TRBD2 matches 10 bases. Germline loops: CDR1 SEHNR, CDR2 FQNEAQ (reference sequence). With V trimmed by 6 bases and J by 2 bases, 5 bases remained unmatched. The length of the CDR3 is 15 residues. This CDR3 reads CASSFTSGVTDTQYF. Written as DNA, the CDR3 is TGTGCCAGCAGTTTCACTAGCGGGGTCACAGATACGCAGTATTTT.

This chain connects TRBV4-1 to TRBJ2-1; 10 bases agree with TRBD2. The better agreement between TRBJ2-7 and the DNA end casts doubt on the J call. The CDR3 spans 16 residues. Germline lookup yields CDR1 MGHRA and CDR2 YSYEKL. CDR3 bases: TGCGCCAGCAGCCAACCTAGCGGGAGCTCCTACAATGAGCAGTACTTC. Residues: CASSQPSGSSYNEQYF.

This clonotype showed up just a few times. V is TRBV29-1 and J is TRBJ1-4; D is ambiguous. The CDR3 length is 11 residues. V dropped 6 bases and J dropped 8 bases, with 10 bases sitting between them. Germline V lookup: CDR1 SQVTM, CDR2 ANQGSEA. The CDR3 region is CSVGIREKLFF. The CDR3 DNA reads TGCAGCGTCGGTATCAGGGAAAAACTGTTTTTT.

This clonotype showed up just a few times. The rearrangement uses TRBV12-3 or TRBV12-4 and TRBJ1-2, with D unresolved. There are 14 residues in the CDR3. V was clipped by 7 bases and J by 4 bases, with 16 bases between them. Here the CDR3 reads CASTTLLGVYGYTF. DNA of the CDR3: TGTGCCAGCACTACCCTTCTCGGAGTCTATGGCTACACCTTC.

J is TRBJ2-7 and V is TRBV10-3; 10 positions agree with TRBD2. Germline V gives CDR1 ENHRY, CDR2 SYGVKD. The ends lost 10 bases at V and 2 bases at J; junction bases unmatched: 11. CDR3 length: 15 residues. This CDR3 is CATDEREGVTYEQYF. Written as DNA, the CDR3 is TGTGCCACCGATGAGCGGGAGGGGGTAACCTACGAGCAGTACTTC.

This clonotype has more than one count but fewer than ten. V gene TRBV7-3 combines with J gene TRBJ2-5, with 13 bases identical to TRBD2. The V gene's germline CDR1 is SGHTA and CDR2 FQGTGA. The CDR3 has 15 amino acids. J lost 4 bases, V lost 5 bases, and 4 bases had no gene match. CDR3: CASSTSGRVGETQYF. As DNA, the CDR3 is TGTGCCAGCAGCACTAGCGGGAGGGTCGGAGAGACCCAGTACTTC.

This sequence joins TRBV29-1 and TRBJ2-4; D is possibly TRBD2 (7 bases). V was clipped by 2 bases and J by 1 base, with 9 bases between them. The CDR3 contains 14 residues. Germline assignment: CDR1 SQVTM and CDR2 ANQGSEA. The CDR3 loop reads CSVEKGGAKNIQYF. The CDR3 DNA follows: TGCAGCGTTGAAAAGGGGGGGGCCAAAAACATTCAGTACTTC.

This clonotype was seen a handful of times. V is TRBV29-1 and J is TRBJ2-7; D is perhaps TRBD2 (5 bases). Germline V gene sequence: CDR1 SQVTM, CDR2 ANQGSEA. V was cut by 4 bases and J by 3 bases, with 19 bases left in between. The CDR3 spans 15 residues. The CDR3 region has the DNA TGCAGCGTTGGGGTTATGGGAGTTGGGTTCTACGAGCAGTACTTC. Protein sequence: CSVGVMGVGFYEQYF.

Of note for this clonotype: At one end, the junction sequence differs from germline, possibly due to a read error. V is TRBV27 and J is TRBJ1-2; D perhaps matches TRBD1 (5 bases). CDR3 length equals 13 residues. Germline CDR1 reads MNHEY; CDR2 reads SMNVEV (reference sequence). CDR3 sequence (DNA): TGTACCAGCAGCTCCAGGGAGAAAAGCGGCTACACCTTC. It translates to CTSSSREKSGYTF.

Notes on this clonotype: A much larger clonotype is one base distant, so this may be a read error. V and J are TRBV15 and TRBJ1-2; D uncertain. There are 15 residues in the CDR3. Germline V gene sequence: CDR1 LNHNV, CDR2 YYDKDF (reference sequence). V was pared by 0 bases and J by 4 bases, with 12 bases between. The CDR3 DNA is TGTGCCACCAGCAGAGATTTAGACGATAGCTATGGCTACACCTTC. Its protein product is CATSRDLDDSYGYTF.

The V and J genes are TRBV12-5 and TRBJ1-6; 7 bases line up with TRBD1. Germline loops: CDR1 LGHNT, CDR2 FRNRAP. The CDR3 contains 17 residues. J lost 8 bases, V lost 0 bases, and 10 bases had no gene match. CDR3 sequence: CASGLVLLTGVDSPLHF. The CDR3 region has the DNA TGTGCTAGTGGTTTGGTCCTCCTAACAGGGGTGGATTCACCCCTCCACTTT.

The chain is built from TRBV7-3 and TRBJ1-1; D unresolved. The CDR3 contains 14 residues. Germline values: CDR1 SGHTA, CDR2 FQGTGA. V was shortened by 7 bases and J by 0 bases, with 12 bases between the two germline ends. CDR3 nucleotides: TGTGCCAGCAAAGAGGGTCCGATGAACACTGAAGCTTTCTTT. Protein product: CASKEGPMNTEAFF.

This sequence joins TRBV12-3 or TRBV12-4 and TRBJ2-4; tentative D call: TRBD2 (5 bases). The better agreement between TRBJ2-7 and the DNA end casts doubt on the J call. The CDR3 is 15 amino acids. This CDR3 reads CASSPSGIPIYEQYF. The CDR3 DNA reads TGTGCCAGCAGCCCCTCCGGGATCCCTATCTACGAGCAGTACTTC.

In this sample, this clonotype turned up a few times. This chain connects TRBV5-1 to TRBJ2-1, with D maybe TRBD1 (6 bases). This CDR3 region has 15 residues. The V gene's germline CDR1 is SGHRS and CDR2 YFSETQ. V lost 4 bases, J lost 0 bases, and 11 bases lay in between. The CDR3 DNA follows: TGCGCCAGCAGCCTCCGGGACAACTCCTACAATGAGCAGTTCTTC. The encoded protein is CASSLRDNSYNEQFF.

This clonotype was seen a few times. V is TRBV7-6 and J is TRBJ2-7; weak D call: TRBD1 (6 bases). Germline loops: CDR1 SGHVS, CDR2 FNYEAQ. V lost 11 bases and J 2 bases, leaving 16 bases between the germline ends. This CDR3 spans 13 amino acids. As DNA, the CDR3 is TGTGCCTCAAGTGGGACACCTACCTACGAGCAGTACTTC. This translates into CASSGTPTYEQYF.

The rearrangement uses TRBV12-3 or TRBV12-4 and TRBJ2-1; D may be TRBD2 (7 bases). The V and J ends lost 1 base and 4 bases respectively, with 20 bases between them. CDR3 length: 18 residues. CDR3 coding DNA: TGTGCCAGCAGTTTAGGCACGGGGGGCTCCCGTAAATACAATGAGCAGTTCTTC. Protein product: CASSLGTGGSRKYNEQFF.

The genes are TRBV12-3 or TRBV12-4 and TRBJ2-7; 10 bases line up with TRBD2. The J segment lost 6 bases and the V segment lost 4 bases, leaving 12 bases of the junction unmatched. The CDR3 covers 16 residues. The CDR3 region is CASSYEGLAGEGEQYF. CDR3 in DNA: TGTGCCAGCAGTTACGAGGGGCTAGCGGGAGAGGGCGAGCAGTACTTC.

This clonotype occurred a few times. The V gene is TRBV9, the J gene TRBJ2-5; a possible D gene is TRBD2 (7 bases). The CDR3 is made up of 14 amino acids. V was shortened by 0 bases and J by 3 bases, with 9 bases between the two germline ends. Per the germline V gene, CDR1 is SGDLS and CDR2 is YYNGEE. The CDR3 spells CASSVEGGKETQYF. CDR3 bases: TGTGCCAGCAGCGTAGAGGGGGGGAAAGAGACCCAGTACTTC.

The V gene is TRBV4-1, the J gene TRBJ2-7, with D unclear. Near its end, the DNA agrees better with TRBJ2-4, so the J call may be wrong. The CDR3 has 15 amino acids. CDR1 and CDR2 (germline): MGHRA, YSYEKL. This CDR3 reads CASSPRAGEKNIQYF. CDR3 in DNA: TGCGCCAGCAGCCCTAGGGCAGGCGAGAAAAACATTCAGTACTTC.

This clonotype was counted between two and nine times. The rearrangement uses TRBV7-9 and TRBJ2-7; D gene ambiguous. The CDR3 extends over 12 amino acids. Germline lookup yields CDR1 SEHNR and CDR2 FQNEAQ (reference sequence). V lost 1 base and J 6 bases, leaving 7 bases between the germline ends. CDR3 in amino acids: CASSLGVREQYF. The CDR3 coding sequence is TGTGCCAGCAGCTTAGGGGTCCGCGAGCAGTACTTC.

This sequence joins TRBV28 and TRBJ2-5; D may be TRBD2 (6 bases). Germline V CDR1 and CDR2: MDHEN, SYDVKM. V was shortened by 5 bases and J by 2 bases, with 21 bases between the two germline ends. The CDR3 covers 17 residues. CDR3 amino acids: CASSPPTLARMQETQYF. The CDR3 DNA sequence: TGTGCCAGCAGTCCGCCAACGCTAGCGAGAATGCAAGAGACCCAGTACTTC.

The sample holds a few counts of this clonotype. V is TRBV3-1 and J is TRBJ2-3, with 11 bases fitting TRBD1. With 3 bases clipped from V and 14 bases from J, the junction kept 10 bases outside the gene matches. Germline CDR1 reads LGHDT; CDR2 reads YNNKEL (reference sequence). This CDR3 comprises 14 residues. DNA for the CDR3: TGTGCCAGCAGCCATGGGGACAGGGGGGGATACGCGTATTTT. This sequence encodes CASSHGDRGGYAYF.

The chain recombines TRBV5-1 with TRBJ1-1; no reliable D call. The V end was cut by 3 bases, the J end by 5 bases, with 26 bases between. The length of the CDR3 is 18 residues. Germline assignment: CDR1 SGHRS and CDR2 YFSETQ. In DNA, the CDR3 is TGCGCCAGCAGCTCGGAAGCCACTCATTTGCTTACGGGAACTGAAGCTTTCTTT. Translated, it gives CASSSEATHLLTGTEAFF.

The rearrangement uses TRBV20-1 and TRBJ2-5; D call uncertain. Between the trimmed V and J ends, which lost 6 bases and 5 bases, there was a span of 16 bases. This CDR3 region has 13 residues. Looked up from germline, CDR1 is DFQATT and CDR2 is SNEGSKA (reference sequence). CDR3 loop: CSATDLSGETQYF. The CDR3 coding sequence is TGCAGTGCAACGGATCTTTCTGGGGAGACCCAGTACTTC.

V is TRBV24-1 and J is TRBJ2-6, with unresolved D. This CDR3 spans 13 amino acids. Between the trimmed V and J ends, which lost 8 bases and 1 base, there was a span of 5 bases. CDR1 and CDR2 (germline): KGHDR, SFDVKD. Here the CDR3 DNA reads TGTGCCACCATTCGTTCTGGGGCCAACGTCCTGACTTTC. Its translation: CATIRSGANVLTF.

The chain employs TRBV7-8 and TRBJ2-5; D is uncertain. Germline V lookup: CDR1 SGHVS, CDR2 FQNEAQ. Trimming left V 1 base short and J 11 bases short, with 29 bases between. There are 18 residues in the CDR3. CDR3 loop: CASSLVVQTANPPPEQYF. For the CDR3, the DNA is TGTGCCAGCAGCTTAGTAGTTCAGACGGCCAACCCTCCACCAGAGCAGTACTTC.

The chain combines TRBV5-6 with TRBJ1-2; D is possibly TRBD1 (5 bases). Germline-derived CDR1 and CDR2 are SGHDT and YYEEEE. CDR3 length: 12 amino acids. V lost 5 bases and J 4 bases, leaving 9 bases between the germline ends. DNA of the CDR3: TGTGCCAGCAGACAGGACGGCTATGGCTACACCTTC. This gives the protein CASRQDGYGYTF.

The rearrangement uses TRBV20-1 and TRBJ2-1; D remains ambiguous. CDR1 is DFQATT and CDR2 is SNEGSKA in the germline V gene (reference sequence). The CDR3 runs 15 residues. Trimming shortened V by 1 base and J by 5 bases, and 15 bases separated the two germline ends. In nucleotides, the CDR3 is TGCAGTGCTAGAGCCCCGGGCCCAAGAAACAATGAGCAGTTCTTC. As protein: CSARAPGPRNNEQFF.